This T cell receptor (beta chain) was sequenced during a study of blood T cells in healthy people across ages. Remarks on this clonotype: The antigen is not known.

Together with a sample-barcoded 5' primer, a J-beta primer mix was included in a second PCR lasting about 7 to 11 cycles. A 12-random-nucleotide template-switch adaptor tagged each cDNA molecule. MiXCR, applied by TCRdb to the 5' RACE reads, yields one record per CDR3 protein. The sample includes 1.8 million or so distinct CDR3 sequences, around 40% of them seen just once. The study's findings and limits: Naive T cell percentage showed a strong correlation with TCR beta diversity.

Trimming stripped 0 bases from V and 0 bases from J, with 17 bases between. The CDR3 has 18 residues. Germline CDR1 SGHKS, CDR2 YYEKEE (reference sequence). The specimen was blood. This chain links TRBV5-5 with TRBJ2-3; D is ambiguous. The TCR originated in a human donor in good health. The CDR3 sequence: CASSLARVGGRSTDTQYF. CDR3 coding DNA: TGTGCCAGCAGCTTGGCTCGGGTAGGCGGCAGAAGCACAGATACGCAGTATTTT.